This TCR beta chain was retrieved from a study of shared clonotypes between healthy human individuals. A word on this clone: Its antigen remains unidentified.

With 1 base removed from V and 6 bases from J, the gap between germline ends came to 7 bases. This CDR3 has 13 residues. From germline, CDR1 is LGHNA and CDR2 YSLEER. The sorted-subset replicate PCRs were given 150 to 250 ng DNA, which is tens of thousands of T cell genomes. Profiled with immunoSEQ multiplex PCR; TCRdb holds only in-frame clones, not every one. The sample contains fewer than 1.8 million clones, approximately 98.5% of which appear only once. Study conclusions and caveats: Sequencing depth was expected to influence donor clonotype sharing.

Material for sequencing was naive CD4+ T cells sorted from blood. As to subset: CD45RA+ positively selected. This sequence was found in a man aged 30-40 years in good health. The chain combines TRBV4-3 with TRBJ2-1; no definite D call. DNA of the CDR3: TGCGCCAGCAGCCAAGCCCGAGGCAATGAGCAGTTCTTC. Amino acids: CASSQARGNEQFF.